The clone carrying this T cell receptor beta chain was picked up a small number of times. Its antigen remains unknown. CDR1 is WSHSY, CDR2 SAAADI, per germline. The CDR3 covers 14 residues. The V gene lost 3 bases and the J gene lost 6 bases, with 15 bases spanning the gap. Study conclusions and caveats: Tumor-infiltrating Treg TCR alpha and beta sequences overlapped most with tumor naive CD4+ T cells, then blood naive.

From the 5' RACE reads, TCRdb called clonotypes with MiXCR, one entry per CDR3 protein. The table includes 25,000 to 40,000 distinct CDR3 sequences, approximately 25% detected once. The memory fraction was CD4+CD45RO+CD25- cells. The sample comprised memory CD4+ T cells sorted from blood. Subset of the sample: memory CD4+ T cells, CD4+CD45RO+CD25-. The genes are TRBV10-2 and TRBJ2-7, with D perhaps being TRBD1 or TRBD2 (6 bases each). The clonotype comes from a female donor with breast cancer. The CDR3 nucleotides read TGCGCCAGCAGTGATGATGGAGGGGGATGCGAGCAGTACTTC. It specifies CASSDDGGGCEQYF.